Listed below are T cell receptor beta chains from one sample, sequenced in a study of T cell responses to AZD1222 COVID-19 vaccine. Libraries were prepared by immunoSEQ multiplex PCR; TCRdb keeps only in-frame clonotypes and omits some of them. The sample has over 150,000 clones; 88% are singletons. The source material was peripheral blood, sampled on day 0 of AZD1222 vaccination. The receptors come from an adult in good health. Both conserved end residues are part of each CDR3. A D gene is named only where the DNA matches it firmly. Rows may omit the clone size; those that give it use once, few, many or a size class.

J,size,V,D,CDR3,DNA
TRBJ2-3,NA,TRBV11-2,TRBD2,CASSLLAGADTQYF,TGTGCCAGCAGCTTATTAGCGGGAGCAGATACGCAGTATTTT
TRBJ2-7,NA,TRBV30,NA,CAWSAAGYEQYF,TGTGCCTGGAGTGCTGCCGGCTACGAGCAGTACTTC
TRBJ1-6,few,TRBV28,TRBD1,CASQGGGSSSPLHF,TGTGCCAGCCAGGGGGGGGGTTCTAGTTCACCCCTCCACTTT
TRBJ1-5,many,TRBV3-1/TRBV3-2,NA,CASSQEAGINQPQHF,TGTGCCAGCAGCCAAGAGGCCGGAATCAATCAGCCCCAGCATTTT
TRBJ1-3,NA,TRBV19,NA,CASSIVADSGNTIYF,TGTGCCAGTAGTATAGTGGCAGACTCTGGAAACACCATATATTTT
TRBJ1-6,NA,TRBV5-1,TRBD1,CASRETRQGANSPLHF,TGCGCCAGCAGGGAAACAAGACAGGGGGCCAATTCACCCCTCCACTTT
TRBJ1-4,NA,TRBV6-4,TRBD1,CASSRDSNEKLFF,TGTGCCAGCAGCCGGGACAGTAATGAAAAACTGTTTTTT
TRBJ2-7,few,TRBV28,TRBD1,CASSSPGTGYEQYF,TGTGCCAGCAGTTCTCCCGGGACAGGCTACGAGCAGTACTTC
TRBJ2-3,NA,TRBV11-3,NA,CASSLRGSTTDTQYF,TGTGCCAGCAGCTTGAGGGGAAGTACCACAGATACGCAGTATTTT
TRBJ1-2,NA,TRBV10-3,NA,CAIRGTEDGYTF,TGTGCCATCAGGGGGACCGAGGATGGCTACACCTTC
TRBJ1-5,NA,TRBV20-1,NA,CSASSGSNQPQHF,TGCAGTGCTAGTTCAGGGTCCAATCAGCCCCAGCATTTT
TRBJ1-2,NA,TRBV12-3/TRBV12-4,NA,CASSTGVYGYTF,TGTGCCAGCAGCACCGGTGTCTATGGCTACACCTTC
TRBJ1-2,NA,TRBV10-3,TRBD1,CAIKAGQGNYGYTF,TGTGCCATCAAAGCGGGACAGGGGAACTATGGCTACACCTTC
TRBJ1-6,NA,TRBV19,TRBD1,CASTPLLGEGTASPLHF,TGTGCCAGTACCCCTCTCCTCGGAGAGGGGACAGCTTCGCCCCTCCACTTT
TRBJ2-6,NA,TRBV12-2,NA,CASRNRGATSGANVLTF,TGTGCAAGTCGCAATCGAGGAGCGACCTCTGGGGCCAACGTCCTGACTTTC
TRBJ2-1,few,TRBV6-5,NA,CASSRNRDTNEQFF,TGTGCCAGCAGTCGGAACAGGGATACCAATGAGCAGTTCTTC
TRBJ1-2,NA,TRBV18,NA,CASSPSRAGADGYTF,TGTGCCAGCTCACCATCTAGGGCAGGGGCTGATGGCTACACCTTC
TRBJ1-4,NA,TRBV29-1,TRBD1,CSVAGTVRNNEKLFF,TGCAGCGTTGCCGGGACAGTCCGAAATAATGAAAAACTGTTTTTT
TRBJ2-5,NA,TRBV7-2,NA,CASSLQAGRETQYF,TGTGCCAGCAGCTTACAAGCGGGTCGGGAGACCCAGTACTTC
TRBJ2-7,few,TRBV6-2/TRBV6-3,TRBD2,CASSHGLAGEEQYF,TGTGCCAGCAGTCACGGACTAGCGGGAGAAGAGCAGTACTTC
TRBJ1-1,NA,TRBV9,NA,CASSATPGEMNTEAFF,TGTGCCAGCAGCGCAACCCCAGGGGAGATGAACACTGAAGCTTTCTTT
TRBJ1-2,NA,TRBV19,NA,CASRGDTYGYTF,TGTGCCAGTAGAGGGGACACCTATGGCTACACCTTC
TRBJ1-4,NA,TRBV6-1,NA,CASSEGGSDRKKLFF,TGTGCCAGCAGTGAAGGGGGGTCAGATAGAAAAAAACTGTTTTTT
TRBJ2-5,NA,TRBV23-1,NA,CASSQSQETQYF,TGCGCCAGCAGTCAATCTCAGGAGACCCAGTACTTC
TRBJ1-1,NA,TRBV19,NA,CASSIATGRLNTEAFF,TGTGCCAGTAGTATAGCTACGGGCCGGTTGAACACTGAAGCTTTCTTT
TRBJ1-5,NA,TRBV28,NA,CASGLGFGRFGQPQHF,TGTGCCAGCGGATTGGGGTTCGGTAGGTTTGGTCAGCCCCAGCATTTT
TRBJ2-2,NA,TRBV6-5,NA,CATVASNTGELFF,TGTGCCACCGTGGCCTCGAACACCGGGGAGCTGTTTTTT
TRBJ1-2,NA,TRBV6-5,NA,CASSYSDIYGYTF,TGTGCCAGCAGTTACTCGGATATCTATGGCTACACCTTC
TRBJ1-5,NA,TRBV4-3,NA,CASSQVKGNQPQHF,TGCGCCAGCAGCCAAGTTAAGGGGAATCAGCCCCAGCATTTT
TRBJ2-1,NA,TRBV19,NA,CASSLGPRAQFF,TGTGCCAGTAGCCTCGGACCTAGAGCGCAGTTCTTC
TRBJ1-4,few,TRBV2,TRBD1,CASSEGGTVEKLFF,TGTGCCAGCAGTGAAGGGGGGACAGTTGAAAAACTGTTTTTT
TRBJ2-7,NA,TRBV6-5,NA,CASTTTDTFRHEQYF,TGTGCCAGCACCACGACAGACACCTTTAGACACGAGCAGTACTTC
TRBJ2-5,NA,TRBV11-2,TRBD2,CASNLLAGQETQYF,TGTGCCAGCAACCTGTTAGCGGGCCAAGAGACCCAGTACTTC
TRBJ1-2,NA,TRBV18,TRBD1,CASSPRTGGESGYGYTF,TGTGCCAGCTCACCCCGGACAGGGGGCGAAAGTGGCTATGGCTACACCTTC
TRBJ2-1,NA,TRBV6-5,NA,CASRRTGNSYNEQFF,TGTGCCAGCAGAAGAACAGGGAACTCCTACAATGAGCAGTTCTTC
TRBJ1-4,NA,TRBV30,TRBD1,CAWSVTGAAEKLFF,TGTGCCTGGAGTGTGACAGGGGCGGCGGAAAAACTGTTTTTT
TRBJ2-1,NA,TRBV30,NA,CAWSPTRASYNEQFF,TGTGCCTGGAGCCCTACACGGGCTAGCTACAATGAGCAGTTCTTC
TRBJ1-1,NA,TRBV6-2/TRBV6-3,TRBD1,CASSSTGGTEAFF,TGTGCCAGCAGTTCCACAGGGGGCACTGAAGCTTTCTTT
TRBJ2-1,NA,TRBV28,TRBD2,CASSLRLAGVGEQFF,TGTGCCAGCAGTTTACGACTAGCGGGAGTAGGTGAGCAGTTCTTC
TRBJ2-1,NA,TRBV15,TRBD2,CATSALTSGAYNEQFF,TGTGCCACCAGCGCCCTGACTAGCGGGGCTTACAATGAGCAGTTCTTC
TRBJ1-1,NA,TRBV7-2,TRBD1,CASSSGQDTEAFF,TGTGCCAGCAGCTCTGGACAGGACACTGAAGCTTTCTTT
TRBJ1-4,NA,TRBV15,NA,CATSHAVLRGSKLFF,TGTGCCACCAGCCATGCGGTGTTGAGGGGTTCGAAACTGTTTTTT
TRBJ2-7,NA,TRBV4-2,NA,CASSQDPYEQYF,TGTGCCAGCAGCCAAGATCCCTACGAGCAGTACTTC
TRBJ1-5,NA,TRBV6-4,TRBD1,CASSAQGEGPQHF,TGTGCCAGCAGTGCGCAGGGGGAAGGGCCCCAGCATTTT
TRBJ2-2,NA,TRBV12-3/TRBV12-4,NA,CASRPQSFGELFF,TGTGCCAGCAGGCCTCAATCGTTCGGGGAGCTGTTTTTT